The 30 T cell receptor beta chains presented below share a single source sample, sequenced in a study of blood T cell repertoires in COVID-19. Only in-frame clones appear in the TCRdb table, and some are missing; sequencing was by immunoSEQ multiplex PCR. The table has some 370,000 clones, around 87% seen once. Sequenced material: peripheral blood. The source is a woman in her twenties or thirties with COVID-19, enrolled during active disease.

The chain couples TRBV29-1 to TRBJ1-1; a weak D match, TRBD1 (5 bases). Trimming cost V 4 bases and J 1 base, with 10 bases left between them. CDR1 is SQVTM and CDR2 is ANQGSEA in the germline V gene. This CDR3 comprises 13 residues. The CDR3 spells CSVVRGPNTEAFF. The CDR3 nucleotides are TGCAGCGTTGTGCGGGGCCCGAACACTGAAGCTTTCTTT.

The chain carries TRBV18 and TRBJ2-7; 8 bases match TRBD1. J was trimmed by 2 bases and V by 3 bases; bases with no gene match: 6. CDR1 and CDR2 (germline): KGHSH, LQKENI. The CDR3 is 15 amino acids. CDR3 loop: CASSPSAQGAYEQYF. DNA for the CDR3: TGTGCCAGCTCACCCTCTGCACAGGGGGCCTACGAGCAGTACTTC. The full variable domain, with the rest looked up from reference TRBV18 and TRBJ2-7, is NAGVMQNPRHLVRRRGQEARLRCSPMKGHSHVYWYRQLPEEGLKFMVYLQKENIIDESGMPKERFSAEFPKEGPSILRIQQVVRGDSAAYFCASSPSAQGAYEQYFGPGTRLTVT.

A single count supports this clone. The chain is built from TRBV6-5 and TRBJ2-1, with TRBD2 matching 10 bases. CDR1 and CDR2 (germline): MNHEY, SVGAGI. The CDR3 contains 13 residues. The J segment lost 6 bases and the V segment lost 8 bases, leaving 4 bases of the junction unmatched. CDR3 in DNA: TGTGCCAGCCGCAGCGGGAGGGTCAATGAGCAGTTCTTC. Amino acid sequence: CASRSGRVNEQFF.

The V gene is TRBV11-2, the J gene TRBJ2-7; D is uncertain. The V gene's germline CDR1 is SGHAT and CDR2 FQNNGV. Trimming removed 4 bases at V and 1 base at J, with 8 bases between. The CDR3 covers 13 residues. The CDR3 sequence: CASSWALSYEQYF. CDR3 nucleotide sequence: TGTGCCAGCAGCTGGGCCCTGTCCTACGAGCAGTACTTC.

The rearrangement joins TRBV7-9 to TRBJ2-5; 9 positions agree with TRBD2. The CDR3 covers 13 residues. Losses at the gene ends were 6 bases for V and 3 bases for J; bases not matched to a gene: 2. Per germline, CDR1 SEHNR and CDR2 FQNEAQ (reference sequence). The CDR3 DNA reads TGTGCCAGCAGTTCTAGCGGGAAAGAGACCCAGTACTTC. This translates into CASSSSGKETQYF.

V usage is TRBV6-5 and J usage is TRBJ2-5; D uncertain. V shed 1 base and J shed 0 bases, with 6 bases lying between them. Per the germline V gene, CDR1 is MNHEY and CDR2 is SVGAGI. The CDR3 length is 14 residues. The CDR3 DNA follows: TGTGCCAGCAGTTACTTCAGTAACCAAGAGACCCAGTACTTC. Protein: CASSYFSNQETQYF.

V and J are TRBV4-1 and TRBJ2-3; a possible D gene is TRBD1 (5 bases). V lost 3 bases and J lost 1, with 11 bases in between. The germline V gene has CDR1 MGHRA and CDR2 YSYEKL. This CDR3 spans 15 amino acids. The CDR3 loop reads CASSQRTGRTDTQYF. CDR3 DNA sequence: TGCGCCAGCAGCCAGCGAACAGGCCGCACAGATACGCAGTATTTT.

The chain combines TRBV9 with TRBJ2-7; 13 bases are a match to TRBD2. This CDR3 comprises 15 residues. Germline-derived CDR1 and CDR2 are SGDLS and YYNGEE. J gave up 5 bases and V 0 bases, and 2 bases lay outside the gene matches. CDR3 in amino acids: CASSVAGLAGDEQYF. CDR3 DNA: TGTGCCAGCAGCGTAGCCGGACTAGCGGGAGACGAGCAGTACTTC.

The genes are TRBV2 and TRBJ2-7; 12 positions match TRBD2. Looked up from germline, CDR1 is SNHLY and CDR2 is FYNNEI. V gave up 6 bases and J gave up 4 bases; unmatched junction bases: 4. The CDR3 runs 14 residues. The CDR3 DNA reads as TGTGCCAGCAGACGACTAGCGGGAGCGTACGAGCAGTACTTC. This gives the protein CASRRLAGAYEQYF.

With regard to this clone: The junction departs from the called germline gene at one end, perhaps through a read error. This sequence joins TRBV3-1 (or the pseudogene TRBV3-2) and TRBJ2-1, with D perhaps TRBD2 (6 bases). The CDR3 sequence is 14 residues long. Germline loops: CDR1 LGHDT, CDR2 YNNKEL (reference sequence). The CDR3: CTSRRGSSYNEQFF. In nucleotides, the CDR3 is TGTACCAGCAGGCGGGGCTCCTCCTACAATGAGCAGTTCTTC.

The chain carries TRBV5-1 and TRBJ2-3; D perhaps matches TRBD1 (6 bases). Per the germline V gene, CDR1 is SGHRS and CDR2 is YFSETQ. The germline V and J ends were trimmed by 3 bases and 4 bases, with 15 bases remaining between them. The CDR3 is 15 residues long. The chain's CDR3 is CASSSGTGFPDTQYF. CDR3 nucleotides: TGCGCCAGCAGCTCCGGAACAGGGTTCCCAGATACGCAGTATTTT. Combining the CDR3 with reference TRBV5-1 and TRBJ2-3 gives the whole variable domain KAGVTQTPRYLIKTRGQQVTLSCSPISGHRSVSWYQQTPGQGLQFLFEYFSETQRNKGNFPGRFSGRQFSNSRSEMNVSTLELGDSALYLCASSSGTGFPDTQYFGPGTRLTVL.

This clone was counted a few times. The chain combines TRBV4-1 with TRBJ2-1; possibly TRBD1 for D (6 bases). The CDR3 has 13 amino acids. V dropped 6 bases and J dropped 6 bases, with 12 bases sitting between them. Per the germline V gene, CDR1 is MGHRA and CDR2 is YSYEKL. CDR3 sequence (DNA): TGCGCCAGCAGACCGACAGGTCCCAATGAGCAGTTCTTC. Translating it yields CASRPTGPNEQFF.

The V gene is TRBV29-1, the J gene TRBJ2-4; D perhaps matches TRBD2 (5 bases). V lost 4 bases and J 9 bases, leaving 16 bases between the germline ends. In germline, CDR1 is SQVTM, CDR2 ANQGSEA. The CDR3 loop spans 13 amino acids. CDR3 nucleotide sequence: TGCAGCGTTGCCCCCGGGGAAGTGGGCATTCAGTACTTC. This encodes CSVAPGEVGIQYF.

The CDR3 loop is CASSRMSGDTDTQYF. The CDR3 DNA reads as TGTGCCAGCAGTCGAATGAGCGGGGACACAGATACGCAGTATTTT. The chain carries TRBV9 and TRBJ2-3, with 7 bases fitting TRBD2. Germline assignment: CDR1 SGDLS and CDR2 YYNGEE. There are 15 residues in the CDR3. J gave up 2 bases and V 5 bases, and 8 bases lay outside the gene matches.

This chain joins TRBV5-1 and TRBJ1-1; D possibly corresponds to TRBD1 (6 bases). The CDR3 runs to 15 residues. Trimming took off 0 bases at V and 3 bases at J, with 12 bases between the two ends. Germline values: CDR1 SGHRS, CDR2 YFSETQ. The CDR3 here is CASSLGTDQDTEAFF. In nucleotides, the CDR3 is TGCGCCAGCAGCTTGGGGACAGACCAGGACACTGAAGCTTTCTTT.

The V and J genes are TRBV11-2 and TRBJ1-6, with TRBD1 as a possible D gene (5 bases). This CDR3 has 14 amino acids. Germline CDR1 SGHAT, CDR2 FQNNGV. Trimming took 6 bases from V and 6 from J, leaving 12 bases between them. The CDR3 DNA is TGTGCCAGCAGGAGACAACAGGTTAATTCACCCCTCCACTTT. This gives the protein CASRRQQVNSPLHF.

The rearrangement uses TRBV2 and TRBJ2-7; 9 bases are a match to TRBD1. With 7 bases clipped from V and 7 bases from J, the junction kept 11 bases outside the gene matches. Germline V gene data show CDR1 as SNHLY and CDR2 as FYNNEI. This CDR3 is 14 amino acids long. CDR3 region: CASMRDRDLGEQYF. The DNA for the CDR3 is TGTGCCAGCATGAGGGACAGGGACCTAGGGGAGCAGTACTTC. The full variable domain, rest sourced from reference TRBV2 and TRBJ2-7, is EPEVTQTPSHQVTQMGQEVILRCVPISNHLYFYWYRQILGQKVEFLVSFYNNEISEKSEIFDDQFSVERPDGSNFTLKIRSTKLEDSAMYFCASMRDRDLGEQYFGPGTRLTVT.

This clone was observed once. V usage is TRBV27 and J usage is TRBJ2-2, with 11 positions matching TRBD1. Germline CDR1 reads MNHEY; CDR2 reads SMNVEV (reference sequence). The CDR3 loop spans 18 amino acids. Germline trimming cut 1 base from V and 8 bases from J; bases unmatched to any gene: 12. The CDR3 DNA is TGTGCCAGCAGTTTATTAGTGGACAGGGGGCGGGGGAAAGGGGAGCTGTTTTTT. Translated, it gives CASSLLVDRGRGKGELFF.

The chain has TRBV19 and TRBJ1-3; D remains unclear. The CDR3 spans 13 residues. Looked up from germline, CDR1 is LNHDA and CDR2 is SQIVND (reference sequence). V lost 6 bases to trimming and J lost 0 bases, with 6 bases between them. CDR3 in amino acids: CASRAASGNTIYF. The CDR3, as DNA: TGTGCCAGTAGAGCTGCCTCTGGAAACACCATATATTTT.

The chain has TRBV6-6 and TRBJ1-2; D is uncertain. The CDR3 is 15 residues long. Germline values: CDR1 MNHNY, CDR2 SVGAGI (reference sequence). V lost 5 bases and J 0 bases, leaving 13 bases between the germline ends. The DNA for the CDR3 is TGTGCCAGCAGTGACCGGAGTAATGCTAACTATGGCTACACCTTC. It is translated as CASSDRSNANYGYTF.

The rearrangement joins TRBV27 to TRBJ2-4, with D hard to call. Deletions cut 0 bases from V and 0 bases from J, with 15 bases between. Germline V CDR1 and CDR2: MNHEY, SMNVEV (reference sequence). This CDR3 has 18 amino acids. CDR3 coding DNA: TGTGCCAGCAGTTTATCCCCCCTAAATGGTCTAGCCAAAAACATTCAGTACTTC. Translated, it gives CASSLSPLNGLAKNIQYF.

This clone was seen only once. In the same sample, other DNA sequences code for this CDR3. The chain combines TRBV7-2 with TRBJ1-5, with 11 bases aligning to TRBD1. The V segment lost 3 bases and the J segment 4 bases; nucleotides outside the gene matches: 5. Looked up from germline, CDR1 is SGHTA and CDR2 is FQGNSA. The CDR3 has 16 residues. The CDR3 nucleotides read TGTGCCAGCAGCTTGTCCGGGACAGGGGGTAATCAGCCCCAGCATTTT. This encodes CASSLSGTGGNQPQHF. Combining the CDR3 with reference TRBV7-2 and TRBJ1-5 gives the whole variable domain GAGVSQSPSNKVTEKGKDVELRCDPISGHTALYWYRQSLGQGLEFLIYFQGNSAPDKSGLPSDRFSAERTGGSVSTLTIQRTQQEDSAVYLCASSLSGTGGNQPQHFGDGTRLSIL.

The J gene is TRBJ2-1, the V gene TRBV9; 12 nucleotides align to TRBD2. Trimming took 0 bases from V and 9 from J; bases not matched to a gene: 4. This CDR3 has 15 amino acids. Germline-derived CDR1 and CDR2 are SGDLS and YYNGEE. CDR3 loop: CASSVVASGRVEQFF. In nucleotides, the CDR3 is TGTGCCAGCAGCGTAGTGGCTAGCGGGAGGGTTGAGCAGTTCTTC.

The chain carries TRBV2 and TRBJ1-1, with 8 bases fitting TRBD1. Per the germline V gene, CDR1 is SNHLY and CDR2 is FYNNEI. The CDR3 runs 13 residues. Trimming removed 3 bases from V and 10 bases from J; junction bases left unmatched: 7. The CDR3 DNA follows: TGTGCCAGCAGTGAGGACAGGGACAGTCGAGCTTTCTTT. Protein product: CASSEDRDSRAFF.

The V call is TRBV27, the J call TRBJ1-6; tentatively, D is TRBD1 (5 bases). CDR3 size: 14 residues. Per germline, CDR1 MNHEY and CDR2 SMNVEV (reference sequence). The V gene lost 10 bases and the J gene lost 0 bases, with 10 bases spanning the gap. The CDR3 loop reads CATRQSSYNSPLHF. The DNA of the CDR3 is TGTGCCACCCGACAGAGCTCCTATAATTCACCCCTCCACTTT.

This rearrangement joins TRBV30 to TRBJ2-7; possible D gene TRBD2, 6 bases. V was pared by 2 bases and J by 6 bases, with 11 bases between. The CDR3 loop spans 12 amino acids. Germline CDR1 and CDR2: GTSNPN and SVGIG (reference sequence). The CDR3 DNA reads TGTGCCTGGAGTCCAGTGGGGGGCGAGCAGTACTTC. Amino acids: CAWSPVGGEQYF.

This chain uses TRBV3-1 (or the pseudogene TRBV3-2) with TRBJ2-7, with D tentatively TRBD1 (5 bases). V was pared by 4 bases and J by 3 bases, with 13 bases between. Germline CDR1 is LGHDT and CDR2 is YNNKEL (reference sequence). This CDR3 spans 14 amino acids. The CDR3 bases are TGTGCCAGCAGCCCGGAACCACAGGACTACGAGCAGTACTTC. It is translated as CASSPEPQDYEQYF.

The V call is TRBV12-3 or TRBV12-4, the J call TRBJ2-7, with TRBD2 matching 10 bases. V gave up 6 bases and J gave up 4 bases; unmatched junction bases: 3. This CDR3 region has 13 residues. For the CDR3, the DNA is TGTGCCAGCAGAACTAGCGGGGCTTACGAGCAGTACTTC. Translated, it gives CASRTSGAYEQYF.

The J gene is TRBJ2-7, the V gene TRBV27; D gene ambiguous. Trimming cost V 2 bases and J 2 bases, with 7 bases left between them. The germline V gene has CDR1 MNHEY and CDR2 SMNVEV (reference sequence). There are 13 residues in the CDR3. DNA of the CDR3: TGTGCCAGCAGTTTACTTGCGCCCTACGAGCAGTACTTC. Translating gives CASSLLAPYEQYF.

V and J are TRBV3-1 (or the pseudogene TRBV3-2) and TRBJ2-1; 12 bases are a match to TRBD2. Germline-derived CDR1 and CDR2 are LGHDT and YNNKEL (reference sequence). This CDR3 has 16 residues. With 4 bases clipped from V and 6 bases from J, the junction kept 7 bases outside the gene matches. The CDR3 DNA follows: TGTGCCAGCAGCCCGCGGACTAGCGGGACCTCCAATGAGCAGTTCTTC. Residues: CASSPRTSGTSNEQFF.